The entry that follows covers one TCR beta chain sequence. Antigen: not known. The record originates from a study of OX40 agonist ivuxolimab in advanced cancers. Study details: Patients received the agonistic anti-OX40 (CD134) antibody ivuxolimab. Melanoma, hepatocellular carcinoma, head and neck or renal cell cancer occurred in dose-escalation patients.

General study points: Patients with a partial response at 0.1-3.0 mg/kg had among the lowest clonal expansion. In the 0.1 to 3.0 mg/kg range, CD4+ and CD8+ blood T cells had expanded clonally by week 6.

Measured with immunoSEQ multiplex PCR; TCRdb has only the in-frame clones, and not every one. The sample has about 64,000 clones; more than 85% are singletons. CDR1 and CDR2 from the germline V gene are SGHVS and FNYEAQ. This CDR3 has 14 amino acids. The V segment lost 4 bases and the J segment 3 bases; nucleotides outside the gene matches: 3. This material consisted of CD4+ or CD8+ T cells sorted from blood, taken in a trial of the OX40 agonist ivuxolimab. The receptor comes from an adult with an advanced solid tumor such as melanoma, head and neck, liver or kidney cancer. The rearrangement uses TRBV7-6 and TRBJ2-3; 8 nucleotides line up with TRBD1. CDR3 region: CASSSGQGTDTQYF. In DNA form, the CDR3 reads TGTGCCAGCAGCTCCGGACAGGGTACAGATACGCAGTATTTT. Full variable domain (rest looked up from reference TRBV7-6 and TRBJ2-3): GAGVSQSPRYKVTKRGQDVALRCDPISGHVSLYWYRQALGQGPEFLTYFNYEAQQDKSGLPNDRFSAERPEGSISTLTIQRTEQRDSAMYRCASSSGQGTDTQYFGPGTRLTVL.